This T cell receptor beta chain was captured in a study of cytomegalovirus exposure and HLA in healthy donors. Findings and caveats of the study: TRBV6-2, TRBV6-3 and other indistinguishable V segments were excluded. A highly shared variant cluster was judged a likely technical artifact. Apart from CMV serostatus, no immune exposure information was available.

This CDR3 has 15 residues. Germline CDR1 SGHNT, CDR2 YYREEE (reference sequence). Deletions cut 1 base from V and 3 bases from J, with 10 bases between. The study sampled nominally healthy donors, though unrecorded immune exposures were likely. With regard to this clone: Its antigen is still unknown.

The study ran its PCR with 60 Vbeta and 13 Jbeta primers. Generated by immunoSEQ multiplex PCR, the TCRdb table keeps only in-frame clones and is missing some. The sample yields about 190,000 clones, approximately 84% seen once. The receptor was isolated from a woman in her forties or fifties in good health and CMV-seropositive. The sample consisted of PBMCs. V usage is TRBV5-4 and J usage is TRBJ1-4, with a tentative D call TRBD1 (5 bases). CDR3: CASSLWGVSNEKLFF. The CDR3, as DNA: TGTGCCAGCAGCTTGTGGGGGGTTTCTAATGAAAAACTGTTTTTT.